This T cell receptor (beta chain) was recorded in a study of blood T cell repertoires in COVID-19. Across the study: Researchers got acute and convalescent COVID-19 samples from the United States, Italy and Spain. T cells, B-cell-depleted T cells, or PBMCs provided the cDNA or gDNA that served as material.

The CDR3 is made up of 15 amino acids. After removal of 1 base from V and 6 bases from J, the junction contained 6 bases not matched to a gene. Germline CDR1 is WSHSY and CDR2 is SAAADI. Original analysis: Estimated nucleated cell counts came from reference gene primer amplification. This table comes from immunoSEQ multiplex PCR, and its TCRdb copy is limited to in-frame clones, with some not included. V, J and clone size derive from that table, while D and trimming were established from the DNA sequence. The sample carries approximately 84,000 clones, approximately 80% recorded once. This TCR was sampled from a human donor in a cohort sampled during active COVID-19. V gene TRBV10-2 combines with J gene TRBJ1-2; 9 nucleotides line up with TRBD1. The sequencing input was peripheral blood. The CDR3 nucleotides are TGCGCCAGCAGTGAGTTTCCGGGACAGGGCAATGGCTACACCTTC. Amino acid sequence: CASSEFPGQGNGYTF.